One sample yielded the 24 T cell receptor beta chains listed below, sequenced in a study of Ad26.COV2.S vaccination and SARS-CoV-2 variants (dated by TCRdb to about 2021). The treatment or condition tag for this specimen amounts to: around 19 received Ad26.COV2.S at low or high dose, single or two shots; several received placebo; per-sample allocation not given. For vaccine and placebo recipients, the sequenced repertoires came from samples collected on day 63 after the first injection. Library construction relied on the immunoSEQ multiplex PCR assay. The clones in this table, taken by TCRdb from immuneACCESS, are in-frame only. Not every clone is retained; where verified, under half of the shortfall comes from an unresolved V gene, and the cause of the rest is unknown. The sample includes over 400,000 clones, with around 92% observed a single time. The ten largest clones take up 1.5% to 2% of the sample.

Sequenced here: peripheral blood, sampled in a trial of Ad26.COV2.S vaccine versus placebo. These receptors were collected from a person between 18 and 65 years old who received the Ad26.COV2.S COVID-19 vaccine or a placebo.

The chain combines TRBV7-6 with TRBJ2-7; D gene ambiguous. V was trimmed by 2 bases and J by 0 bases, leaving 5 bases between them. Germline lookup yields CDR1 SGHVS and CDR2 FNYEAQ. The CDR3 extends over 13 amino acids. CDR3 in amino acids: CASSLYSSYEQYF. CDR3 nucleotide sequence: TGTGCCAGCAGCTTATACAGCTCCTACGAGCAGTACTTC.

The gene calls are TRBV28 and TRBJ2-7, with D possibly matching TRBD1 (5 bases). The CDR3 has 12 amino acids. From germline, CDR1 is MDHEN and CDR2 SYDVKM. The V and J ends lost 5 bases and 4 bases respectively, with 9 bases between them. The CDR3 sequence is CASSRGKYEQYF. CDR3 DNA: TGTGCCAGCAGTAGGGGCAAATACGAGCAGTACTTC. Full variable domain (rest looked up from reference TRBV28 and TRBJ2-7): DVKVTQSSRYLVKRTGEKVFLECVQDMDHENMFWYRQDPGLGLRLIYFSYDVKMKEKGDIPEGYSVSREKKERFSLILESASTNQTSMYLCASSRGKYEQYFGPGTRLTVT.

The CDR3 nucleotides are TGTGCCAGCAGCGGACTTGGTTTGACCCCTAACTCTGGAAACACCATATATTTT. This translates into CASSGLGLTPNSGNTIYF. The genes are TRBV27 and TRBJ1-3; no reliable D call. This CDR3 is built from 18 residues. The germline V gene has CDR1 MNHEY and CDR2 SMNVEV (reference sequence). V lost 6 bases and J lost 0, with 21 bases in between.

Regarding this clone: Likely a read error: the CDR3 ends without its conserved phenylalanine or tryptophan. No DNA is shown, since the ends of the CDR3 on it are uncertain; the CDR3 is the one TCRdb lists. J is TRBJ1-1 and V is TRBV5-6; the table's D gene call, TRBD1, was not cross checked with the DNA. The CDR3 is 17 amino acids in total, end residues counted. In germline, CDR1 is SGHDT, CDR2 YYEEEE. The CDR3 loop is CASNGQGIAPRAEFSEV.

The chain couples TRBV9 to TRBJ2-2; D is unresolved. The V end lost 4 bases, the J end lost 2 bases, and 18 bases lay between the germline ends. Germline loops: CDR1 SGDLS, CDR2 YYNGEE. The length of the CDR3 is 17 residues. Written as DNA, the CDR3 is TGTGCCAGCAGCCCGTTTTTGGTAAGGGCCAACACCGGGGAGCTGTTTTTT. It specifies CASSPFLVRANTGELFF.

Of note for this clone: Other DNA sequences in the same sample also yield this CDR3. This chain joins TRBV3-1 (or the pseudogene TRBV3-2) and TRBJ1-2, with D unresolved. The CDR3 runs to 11 residues. The V gene's germline CDR1 is LGHDT and CDR2 YNNKEL (reference sequence). V lost 3 bases, J lost 4 bases, and 3 bases lay in between. This CDR3 is CASSQGYGYTF. CDR3 DNA: TGTGCCAGCAGCCAGGGCTATGGCTACACCTTC.

To note about this clone: Other DNA sequences in this sample translate to the same CDR3. The gene calls are TRBV19 and TRBJ2-1; TRBD2 aligns across 9 bases. CDR3 length equals 14 residues. The junction had 4 bases not matched to a gene; V was cut back by 6 bases and J by 4 bases. Germline V gives CDR1 LNHDA, CDR2 SQIVND (reference sequence). CDR3 loop: CASSRAGGYNEQFF. The CDR3 DNA follows: TGTGCCAGTAGCCGAGCGGGGGGTTACAATGAGCAGTTCTTC.

This sequence joins TRBV28 and TRBJ1-2; 7 nucleotides line up with TRBD1. Germline CDR1 is MDHEN and CDR2 is SYDVKM. J was trimmed by 4 bases and V by 4 bases; bases with no gene match: 6. This CDR3 contains 14 residues. The CDR3 loop is CASSSQGWAYGYTF. In DNA, the CDR3 is TGTGCCAGCAGTTCACAGGGGTGGGCCTATGGCTACACCTTC.

The chain is built from TRBV9 and TRBJ2-1; 11 nucleotides match TRBD2. Germline V lookup: CDR1 SGDLS, CDR2 YYNGEE. The CDR3 runs to 15 residues. J was trimmed by 4 bases and V by 3 bases; bases with no gene match: 3. DNA for the CDR3: TGTGCCAGCAGCGCGCTAGCGGGGGGATACAATGAGCAGTTCTTC. Residues: CASSALAGGYNEQFF.

The chain is built from TRBV19 and TRBJ1-1, with D unresolved. Trimming pared 0 bases from V and 2 bases from J, leaving 7 bases between. Germline V gene sequence: CDR1 LNHDA, CDR2 SQIVND (reference sequence). The CDR3 consists of 14 residues. The CDR3 loop reads CASSIELANTEAFF. CDR3 nucleotides: TGTGCCAGTAGTATAGAACTGGCCAACACTGAAGCTTTCTTT. Full variable domain (missing parts from reference TRBV19 and TRBJ1-1): DGGITQSPKYLFRKEGQNVTLSCEQNLNHDAMYWYRQDPGQGLRLIYYSQIVNDFQKGDIAEGYSVSREKKESFPLTVTSAQKNPTAFYLCASSIELANTEAFFGQGTRLTVV.

The chain is built from TRBV7-8 and TRBJ1-1, with unresolved D. There are 12 residues in the CDR3. V was shortened by 5 bases and J by 1 base, with 5 bases between the two germline ends. Germline V gene sequence: CDR1 SGHVS, CDR2 FQNEAQ. The CDR3 coding sequence is TGTGCCAGCAGCGCGGGGAACACTGAAGCTTTCTTT. This codes for CASSAGNTEAFF.

The chain recombines TRBV7-8 with TRBJ1-1; TRBD1 agrees at 8 bases. This CDR3 comprises 14 residues. Per the germline V gene, CDR1 is SGHVS and CDR2 is FQNEAQ. V trimming: 2 bases; J trimming: 3 bases; junction bases outside the gene matches: 2. CDR3 in amino acids: CASSLQGADTEAFF. The CDR3 bases are TGTGCCAGCAGCTTACAGGGGGCGGACACTGAAGCTTTCTTT.

This clone is a singleton in its sample. The rearrangement links TRBV7-8 to TRBJ1-2; TRBD1 agrees at 8 bases. V lost 0 bases and J lost 3; bases outside the gene matches: 6. Germline assignment: CDR1 SGHVS and CDR2 FQNEAQ. This CDR3 has 16 residues. The CDR3: CASSLAHRGSDYGYTF. The CDR3 nucleotides read TGTGCCAGCAGCTTAGCCCACAGGGGGTCGGACTATGGCTACACCTTC. Full variable domain (missing parts from reference TRBV7-8 and TRBJ1-2): GAGVSQSPRYKVAKRGQDVALRCDPISGHVSLFWYQQALGQGPEFLTYFQNEAQLDKSGLPSDRFFAERPEGSVSTLKIQRTQQEDSAVYLCASSLAHRGSDYGYTFGSGTRLTVV.

The rearrangement uses TRBV28 and TRBJ1-5; D remains unclear. CDR3 length: 13 residues. Trimming left V 0 bases short and J 6 bases short, with 6 bases between. Per the germline V gene, CDR1 is MDHEN and CDR2 is SYDVKM. CDR3 amino acids: CASSLWVTQPQHF. CDR3 nucleotide sequence: TGTGCCAGCAGTTTATGGGTAACTCAGCCCCAGCATTTT. Looking up the rest from reference TRBV28 and TRBJ1-5 gives the full variable domain: DVKVTQSSRYLVKRTGEKVFLECVQDMDHENMFWYRQDPGLGLRLIYFSYDVKMKEKGDIPEGYSVSREKKERFSLILESASTNQTSMYLCASSLWVTQPQHFGDGTRLSIL.

The chain couples TRBV15 to TRBJ1-2; no clear D gene. CDR3 length: 13 residues. Germline V gives CDR1 LNHNV, CDR2 YYDKDF (reference sequence). The V gene lost 0 bases and the J gene lost 7 bases, with 9 bases spanning the gap. In nucleotides, the CDR3 is TGTGCCACCAGCAGAGATCGTGTGTTTGGCTACACCTTC. Amino acids: CATSRDRVFGYTF.

The chain links TRBV5-4 to TRBJ2-7; D gene ambiguous. Germline V CDR1 and CDR2: SGHNT, YYREEE (reference sequence). This CDR3 has 15 residues. V was cut by 3 bases and J by 0 bases, with 13 bases left in between. As DNA, the CDR3 is TGTGCCAGCAGCTATGACCCAAGGAGCTCCTACGAGCAGTACTTC. Protein sequence: CASSYDPRSSYEQYF.

The chain joins TRBV5-8 to TRBJ2-5; tentatively, D is TRBD1 (6 bases). Germline CDR1 SGHTS, CDR2 YDEGEE. V was clipped by 5 bases and J by 3 bases, with 11 bases between them. The CDR3 is made up of 13 amino acids. CDR3 sequence reads: CASSYRVKETQYF. CDR3 nucleotides: TGTGCCAGCAGTTACAGGGTTAAAGAGACCCAGTACTTC.

This chain connects TRBV5-1 to TRBJ2-7; D is perhaps TRBD1 (6 bases). The CDR3 spans 17 residues. V gave up 0 bases and J gave up 2 bases, with 18 bases separating them. Germline-derived CDR1 and CDR2 are SGHRS and YFSETQ. CDR3 in amino acids: CASSLAKGETVAYEQYF. CDR3 in DNA: TGCGCCAGCAGCTTGGCCAAGGGGGAGACAGTAGCCTACGAGCAGTACTTC.

The J gene is TRBJ2-5, the V gene TRBV7-2, with 9 bases matching TRBD1. The CDR3 has 14 amino acids. CDR1 and CDR2 (germline): SGHTA, FQGNSA. V shed 5 bases and J 1 base; nucleotides not matched to a gene: 2. The CDR3 sequence: CASSLQGAQETQYF. CDR3 DNA: TGTGCCAGCAGCCTACAGGGGGCCCAAGAGACCCAGTACTTC. The full variable domain, rest sourced from reference TRBV7-2 and TRBJ2-5, is GAGVSQSPSNKVTEKGKDVELRCDPISGHTALYWYRQSLGQGLEFLIYFQGNSAPDKSGLPSDRFSAERTGGSVSTLTIQRTQQEDSAVYLCASSLQGAQETQYFGPGTRLLVL.

The rearrangement uses TRBV12-3 or TRBV12-4 and TRBJ2-7; 7 nucleotides line up with TRBD1. The CDR3 has 12 amino acids. With 6 bases clipped from V and 2 bases from J, the junction kept 1 base outside the gene matches. In DNA, the CDR3 is TGTGCCAGCAGCGGGACAGCCTACGAGCAGTACTTC. This sequence encodes CASSGTAYEQYF.

This clone was recorded once. The chain employs TRBV5-1 and TRBJ2-7, with unresolved D. The CDR3 has 14 amino acids. The ends were cut back, 0 bases at V and 2 bases at J, with 9 bases in the middle. From germline, CDR1 is SGHRS and CDR2 YFSETQ. The CDR3 nucleotides are TGCGCCAGCAGCTTGGGCGGAGCCCCCTACGAGCAGTACTTC. It translates to CASSLGGAPYEQYF.

The rearrangement uses TRBV4-3 and TRBJ2-5; the match to TRBD1 covers 7 bases. After removal of 3 bases from V and 5 bases from J, the junction contained 9 bases not matched to a gene. Per germline, CDR1 LGHNA and CDR2 YSLEER. CDR3 size: 15 residues. CDR3 sequence reads: CASSQENRGWETQYF. The DNA of the CDR3 is TGCGCCAGCAGCCAGGAAAACAGGGGCTGGGAGACCCAGTACTTC.

J is TRBJ1-2 and V is TRBV7-2; 7 nucleotides agree with TRBD1. Trimming took 4 bases from V and 7 from J; bases not matched to a gene: 9. Germline loops: CDR1 SGHTA, CDR2 FQGNSA. The CDR3 loop spans 14 amino acids. The CDR3 loop is CASSSLQGEAGYTF. As DNA, the CDR3 is TGTGCCAGCAGCTCCTTGCAGGGGGAGGCTGGCTACACCTTC. Full variable domain (remainder filled in from reference TRBV7-2 and TRBJ1-2): GAGVSQSPSNKVTEKGKDVELRCDPISGHTALYWYRQSLGQGLEFLIYFQGNSAPDKSGLPSDRFSAERTGGSVSTLTIQRTQQEDSAVYLCASSSLQGEAGYTFGSGTRLTVV.

The chain joins TRBV2 to TRBJ1-5; no clear D. Per the germline V gene, CDR1 is SNHLY and CDR2 is FYNNEI. Trimming pared 6 bases from V and 2 bases from J, leaving 14 bases between. The CDR3 runs to 15 residues. CDR3 nucleotides: TGTGCCAGCAGCGTTAGGTGGGAAGGCAATCAGCCCCAGCATTTT. Protein product: CASSVRWEGNQPQHF.